These 13 T cell receptor beta chains came from one sample sequenced in a study of radiotherapy plus CTLA-4 blockade in lung cancer. The repertoire was sequenced with immunoSEQ multiplex PCR; TCRdb's copy has only in-frame clones and lacks some. The sample holds more than 75,000 clones, 72% seen once. Here the sequenced sample was peripheral blood, taken from a patient treated with radiotherapy plus ipilimumab. The receptors stem from a human donor with non-small cell lung cancer that progressed on radiotherapy plus ipilimumab.

The chain uses TRBV5-6 and TRBJ1-4, with D possibly TRBD1 on 5 matching bases. The CDR3 runs 14 residues. Between the trimmed V and J ends, which lost 7 bases and 8 bases, there was a span of 18 bases. Per germline, CDR1 SGHDT and CDR2 YYEEEE. The CDR3 spells CASGTWGREEKLFF. The CDR3 DNA reads TGTGCCAGCGGTACATGGGGCAGAGAGGAAAAACTGTTTTTT.

This clone was found a few times. J is TRBJ2-1 and V is TRBV29-1; 7 nucleotides align to TRBD2. This CDR3 is 13 amino acids long. Germline V lookup: CDR1 SQVTM, CDR2 ANQGSEA. The junction had 6 bases not matched to a gene; V was cut back by 8 bases and J by 2 bases. The CDR3 loop is CSLGGGTYNEQFF. DNA of the CDR3: TGCAGCCTGGGCGGGGGAACCTACAATGAGCAGTTCTTC.

V gene TRBV10-3 combines with J gene TRBJ1-1, with TRBD1 matching 8 bases. Per germline, CDR1 ENHRY and CDR2 SYGVKD. The trim removed 6 bases at V and 4 bases at J, leaving 10 bases unmatched. The CDR3 has 15 residues. CDR3 bases: TGTGCCATCAGCCCCGGACAGGGTAGTCGCACTGAAGCTTTCTTT. Protein sequence: CAISPGQGSRTEAFF.

The chain carries TRBV19 and TRBJ1-2, with 8 positions matching TRBD1. Germline loops: CDR1 LNHDA, CDR2 SQIVND (reference sequence). V gave up 4 bases and J gave up 2 bases; unmatched junction bases: 9. CDR3 length equals 16 residues. CDR3 bases: TGTGCCAGTAGTACGTATACAGGGGGAAGAAACTATGGCTACACCTTC. Its protein product is CASSTYTGGRNYGYTF.

This clone came up a few times. This rearrangement joins TRBV11-2 to TRBJ2-7; 12 nucleotides align to TRBD2. Unmatched junction bases numbered 11, after V lost 4 bases and J lost 1 base. Germline-derived CDR1 and CDR2 are SGHAT and FQNNGV. The length of the CDR3 is 18 residues. CDR3 in DNA: TGTGCCAGCAGCTCGGGACTAGCGGGCGCACCGATATCCTACGAGCAGTACTTC. Residues: CASSSGLAGAPISYEQYF.

The CDR3 nucleotides read TGTGCCAGCAGTTACATGGGCGGACCCCTCCACTTT. It specifies CASSYMGGPLHF. The V call is TRBV6-6, the J call TRBJ1-6; D unresolved. Germline CDR1 reads MNHNY; CDR2 reads SVGAGI (reference sequence). The CDR3 covers 12 residues. V lost 2 bases to trimming and J lost 12 bases, with 8 bases between them.

This clone was seen a single time. The gene calls are TRBV28 and TRBJ1-5, with TRBD1 matching over 7 bases. This CDR3 region has 15 residues. Losses at the gene ends were 5 bases for V and 6 bases for J; bases not matched to a gene: 10. The germline V gene encodes CDR1 MDHEN and CDR2 SYDVKM. In DNA form, the CDR3 reads TGTGCCAGCAGTCTGCTCCTGACAGGGTTTCAGCCCCAGCATTTT. It specifies CASSLLLTGFQPQHF.

V is TRBV27 and J is TRBJ2-5; D unclear. With 6 bases removed from V and 1 base from J, the gap between germline ends came to 9 bases. The CDR3 consists of 13 residues. Germline V lookup: CDR1 MNHEY, CDR2 SMNVEV (reference sequence). CDR3 in amino acids: CASSSHFQETQYF. CDR3 nucleotide sequence: TGTGCCAGCAGCAGCCACTTCCAAGAGACCCAGTACTTC.

J is TRBJ2-1 and V is TRBV19; D gene ambiguous. Germline loops: CDR1 LNHDA, CDR2 SQIVND (reference sequence). The CDR3 covers 15 residues. V lost 5 bases, J lost 0 bases, and 11 bases lay in between. The CDR3 here is CASSSSTSSYNEQFF. In DNA, the CDR3 is TGTGCCAGTAGTTCCTCGACCAGCTCCTACAATGAGCAGTTCTTC.

V is TRBV6-6 and J is TRBJ1-1, with a tentative D call TRBD1 (5 bases). Per the germline V gene, CDR1 is MNHNY and CDR2 is SVGAGI (reference sequence). The CDR3 is made up of 14 amino acids. V was trimmed by 4 bases and J by 6 bases, leaving 15 bases between them. CDR3 loop: CASSLDPQGAEAFF. The CDR3 DNA sequence: TGTGCCAGCAGTTTAGACCCCCAGGGCGCTGAAGCTTTCTTT.

The CDR3 bases are TGCGCCAGCAGCCAACGGGACAGCACGAACACCGGGGAGCTGTTTTTT. Amino acids: CASSQRDSTNTGELFF. The gene calls are TRBV4-1 and TRBJ2-2; TRBD1 aligns across 7 bases. The CDR3 extends over 16 amino acids. Germline V gene lookup returns CDR1 MGHRA and CDR2 YSYEKL. Trimming cost V 2 bases and J 0 bases; bases outside gene matches: 3.

The gene calls are TRBV7-2 and TRBJ1-6, with a weak D call TRBD1 (6 bases). The germline gives CDR1 SGHTA, CDR2 FQGNSA. Trimming left V 1 base short and J 1 base short, with 11 bases between. CDR3 length equals 17 residues. The CDR3 protein is CASSLEGGSSYNSPLHF. The CDR3 DNA reads TGTGCCAGCAGCTTAGAGGGGGGGAGTTCCTATAATTCACCCCTCCACTTT. The full variable domain, rest sourced from reference TRBV7-2 and TRBJ1-6, is GAGVSQSPSNKVTEKGKDVELRCDPISGHTALYWYRQSLGQGLEFLIYFQGNSAPDKSGLPSDRFSAERTGGSVSTLTIQRTQQEDSAVYLCASSLEGGSSYNSPLHFGNGTRLTVT.

This clone appeared once. The J gene is TRBJ2-1, the V gene TRBV25-1; unclear D gene. The germline CDR1 and CDR2 sequences are MGHDK and SYGVNS. This CDR3 contains 11 residues. Deletions cut 6 bases from V and 9 bases from J, with 9 bases between. The CDR3 is CASSPELEQFF. In nucleotides, the CDR3 is TGTGCCAGCAGCCCAGAACTTGAGCAGTTCTTC.